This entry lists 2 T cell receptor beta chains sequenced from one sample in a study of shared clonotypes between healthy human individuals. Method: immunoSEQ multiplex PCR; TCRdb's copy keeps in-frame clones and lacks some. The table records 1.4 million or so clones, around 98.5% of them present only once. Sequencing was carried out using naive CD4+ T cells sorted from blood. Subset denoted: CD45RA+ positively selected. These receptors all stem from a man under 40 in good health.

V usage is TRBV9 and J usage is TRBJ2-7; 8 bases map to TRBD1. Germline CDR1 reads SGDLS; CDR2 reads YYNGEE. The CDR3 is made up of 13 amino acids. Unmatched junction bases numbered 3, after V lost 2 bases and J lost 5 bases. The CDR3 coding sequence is TGTGCCAGCAGCGTCAGACAGGGGAACGAGCAGTACTTC. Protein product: CASSVRQGNEQYF.

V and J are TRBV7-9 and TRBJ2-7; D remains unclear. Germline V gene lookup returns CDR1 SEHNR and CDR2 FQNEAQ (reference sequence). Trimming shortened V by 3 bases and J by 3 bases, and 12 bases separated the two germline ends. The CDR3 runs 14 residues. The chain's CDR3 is CASSFVGLDYEQYF. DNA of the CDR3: TGTGCCAGCAGCTTTGTTGGCTTAGACTACGAGCAGTACTTC.